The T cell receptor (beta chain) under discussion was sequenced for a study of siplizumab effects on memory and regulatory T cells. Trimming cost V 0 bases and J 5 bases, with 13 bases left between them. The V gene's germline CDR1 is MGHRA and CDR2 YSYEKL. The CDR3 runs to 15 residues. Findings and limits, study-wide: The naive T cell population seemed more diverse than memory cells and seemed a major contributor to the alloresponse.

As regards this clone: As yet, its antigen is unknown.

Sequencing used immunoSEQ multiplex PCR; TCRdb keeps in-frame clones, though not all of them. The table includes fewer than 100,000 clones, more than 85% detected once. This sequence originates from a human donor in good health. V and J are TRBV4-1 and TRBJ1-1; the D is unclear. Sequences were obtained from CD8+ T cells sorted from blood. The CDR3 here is CASSQDLHRGTEAFF. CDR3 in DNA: TGCGCCAGCAGCCAAGACCTCCATCGAGGAACTGAAGCTTTCTTT.